These 13 T cell receptor beta chains were all obtained from the same sample, sequenced in a study of cytomegalovirus exposure and HLA in healthy donors. Primers included in the PCR were 60 Vbeta and 13 Jbeta primers. Some clones are missing from TCRdb's copy, which holds only in-frame ones; the method was immunoSEQ multiplex PCR. Among nearly 110,000 clones listed, around 80% were seen once. Sequenced: PBMCs. The receptor set was obtained from a man aged 40-49 years in good health and CMV-seronegative.

The V gene is TRBV5-1, the J gene TRBJ2-5; TRBD1 matches at 8 bases. The CDR3 has 14 amino acids. Germline V gene lookup returns CDR1 SGHRS and CDR2 YFSETQ. Trimming removed 0 bases from V and 5 bases from J; junction bases left unmatched: 3. The CDR3 here is CASSLGTGSETQYF. Written as DNA, the CDR3 is TGCGCCAGCAGCTTGGGGACAGGGTCCGAGACCCAGTACTTC.

This sequence joins TRBV11-2 and TRBJ2-2, with 9 bases identical to TRBD1. Trimming cost V 6 bases and J 7 bases; bases outside gene matches: 9. The CDR3 runs to 15 residues. Germline V CDR1 and CDR2: SGHAT, FQNNGV. The CDR3 DNA follows: TGTGCCAGCAGTCCGGACAGGGGAAGAGACGGGGAGCTGTTTTTT. Amino acid sequence: CASSPDRGRDGELFF. Complete variable domain (other parts from reference TRBV11-2 and TRBJ2-2): EAGVAQSPRYKIIEKRQSVAFWCNPISGHATLYWYQQILGQGPKLLIQFQNNGVVDDSQLPKDRFSAERLKGVDSTLKIQPAKLEDSAVYLCASSPDRGRDGELFFGEGSRLTVL.

The chain links TRBV27 to TRBJ1-2; D remains ambiguous. Germline CDR1 and CDR2: MNHEY and SMNVEV (reference sequence). This CDR3 is 15 amino acids long. The V and J ends lost 3 bases and 0 bases respectively, with 11 bases between them. In nucleotides, the CDR3 is TGTGCCAGCAGTTTTTGGAGCGATGCTAACTATGGCTACACCTTC. It is translated as CASSFWSDANYGYTF.

The chain combines TRBV18 with TRBJ1-4; a weak D match, TRBD1 (5 bases). V was cut by 0 bases and J by 6 bases, with 14 bases left in between. From germline, CDR1 is KGHSH and CDR2 LQKENI. The CDR3 contains 16 residues. The CDR3 loop is CASSPPGGRRHEKLFF. In nucleotides, the CDR3 is TGTGCCAGCTCACCACCGGGGGGGAGGCGGCATGAAAAACTGTTTTTT.

The chain uses TRBV5-1 and TRBJ2-2, with 9 bases identical to TRBD1. Germline V gene lookup returns CDR1 SGHRS and CDR2 YFSETQ. The CDR3 is 17 amino acids. The V gene end was trimmed by 4 bases and the J gene end by 5 bases; junction bases not matched to a gene: 12. The CDR3 bases are TGCGCCAGCAGCACTGGCCACACAGGGGGCGGTACCGGGGAGCTGTTTTTT. It translates to CASSTGHTGGGTGELFF.

The sample holds a few counts of this clone. V usage is TRBV2 and J usage is TRBJ1-5; possible D gene TRBD1, 5 bases. CDR1 SNHLY and CDR2 FYNNEI come from the germline V gene. This CDR3 comprises 15 residues. Trimming stripped 2 bases from V and 2 bases from J, with 10 bases between. The CDR3 nucleotides are TGTGCCAGCAGTGAATGGCAAGGGGGCAATCAGCCCCAGCATTTT. Amino acid sequence: CASSEWQGGNQPQHF.

The chain recombines TRBV5-4 with TRBJ2-2; 8 bases are a match to TRBD2. V gave up 0 bases and J gave up 5 bases; unmatched junction bases: 6. CDR1 is SGHNT, CDR2 YYREEE, per germline (reference sequence). The CDR3 loop spans 16 amino acids. The DNA for the CDR3 is TGTGCCAGCAGCTTGGACGGGGGGGCAGGAACCGGGGAGCTGTTTTTT. Its translation is CASSLDGGAGTGELFF.

The chain links TRBV5-1 to TRBJ2-1, with D maybe TRBD2 (5 bases). The germline CDR1 and CDR2 sequences are SGHRS and YFSETQ. Trimming took 0 bases from V and 8 from J, leaving 9 bases between them. CDR3 length: 13 amino acids. The CDR3 sequence: CASSLAPGDEQFF. The CDR3 bases are TGCGCCAGCAGCTTGGCTCCCGGGGATGAGCAGTTCTTC.

This clone was counted once. The chain has TRBV7-9 and TRBJ2-1, with 7 bases identical to TRBD2. The CDR3 covers 17 residues. The germline V gene encodes CDR1 SEHNR and CDR2 FQNEAQ (reference sequence). With V trimmed by 1 base and J by 6 bases, 12 bases remained unmatched. The CDR3 loop is CASSLVATQRGGNEQFF. CDR3 bases: TGTGCCAGCAGCTTAGTCGCCACCCAGCGGGGAGGCAATGAGCAGTTCTTC.

The chain employs TRBV6-5 and TRBJ1-1; D call uncertain. CDR3 length: 14 amino acids. Trimming shortened V by 2 bases and J by 4 bases, and 11 bases separated the two germline ends. The germline V gene encodes CDR1 MNHEY and CDR2 SVGAGI. CDR3 amino acids: CASSYGPEATEAFF. CDR3 nucleotides: TGTGCCAGCAGTTACGGTCCTGAAGCCACTGAAGCTTTCTTT.

The rearrangement joins TRBV2 to TRBJ2-3; 10 positions agree with TRBD2. This CDR3 is built from 16 residues. Germline lookup yields CDR1 SNHLY and CDR2 FYNNEI. J was trimmed by 0 bases and V by 4 bases; bases with no gene match: 4. CDR3 in amino acids: CASSGAGGVSTDTQYF. Written as DNA, the CDR3 is TGTGCCAGCAGTGGAGCGGGGGGGGTTAGCACAGATACGCAGTATTTT. Variable domain in full (rest from reference TRBV2 and TRBJ2-3): EPEVTQTPSHQVTQMGQEVILRCVPISNHLYFYWYRQILGQKVEFLVSFYNNEISEKSEIFDDQFSVERPDGSNFTLKIRSTKLEDSAMYFCASSGAGGVSTDTQYFGPGTRLTVL.

The table lists this clone with a few counts. The rearrangement joins TRBV7-2 to TRBJ2-5, with TRBD2 matching over 8 bases. Trimming cost V 5 bases and J 5 bases; bases outside gene matches: 13. The CDR3 is 16 amino acids. Per the germline V gene, CDR1 is SGHTA and CDR2 is FQGNSA. The CDR3 nucleotides read TGTGCCAGCAGCCCCGCCCGGACTAGCCAAGGCGAGACCCAGTACTTC. Translation gives CASSPARTSQGETQYF.

This clone was seen a few times. This chain uses TRBV21-1 with TRBJ1-6. TRBV21-1 counts as a pseudogene. The CDR3 covers 18 residues. CDR3 residues: CASSNNLGGYSYNSPLHF. In DNA, the CDR3 is TGTGCCAGCAGCAATAACTTGGGAGGATACTCCTATAATTCACCCCTCCACTTT.